This paragraph reports one TCR beta chain. Its antigen remains unknown. This CDR3 is 16 amino acids long. Germline CDR1 is KGHDR and CDR2 is SFDVKD. Profiling that covered TCR beta VDJ and CDR3 relied on genomic DNA as its template. TCRdb reprocessed the reads via MiXCR and lists one record per CDR3 protein. The sample has fewer than 250,000 distinct CDR3 sequences, roughly half seen once. This entry comes from a study of CD8+CD57+ T cells in acquired aplastic anemia. Study information: An average of roughly 3 ug of DNA was obtained from sorted CD4+ and CD8+ cells.

Overall study results and limits: Under 35 was the count of CD8+ CDR3 sequences that patients shared with controls.

The sequenced material came from sorted CD4+, CD8+, or CD8+CD57+ T cells (not recorded which) from PBMCs. V is TRBV24-1 and J is TRBJ2-5; D ambiguous. The J call is in doubt because the DNA end fits TRBJ2-1 better. This sequence originates from a human donor in good health, serving as a control. CDR3 sequence reads: CATSDADRLLGNEQFF. The CDR3 nucleotides are TGTGCCACCAGTGATGCGGACCGCCTTCTAGGCAATGAGCAGTTCTTC.